This T cell receptor (beta chain) was identified during a study of shared clonotypes between healthy human individuals. General study results and limits: For sorted subsets, rarefaction showed incomplete sequencing despite large depth. Memory subsets generally showed lower estimated richness than naive subsets.

The CDR3 contains 15 residues. The trim removed 3 bases at V and 3 bases at J, leaving 5 bases unmatched. Germline CDR1 reads LNHDA; CDR2 reads SQIVND (reference sequence). Regarding this clone: The antigen remains unidentified.

In the naive CD8 group, cells lacked CD45RO and were positively selected for CCR7, so terminally differentiated effector memory CD45RA+ cells were left out. Produced via immunoSEQ multiplex PCR; TCRdb's table is partial and in-frame only. The sample lists hundreds of thousands of clones; 92% were seen once. This clonotype originated in a man in his thirties or forties in good health. V and J are TRBV19 and TRBJ2-7, with 10 bases matching TRBD2. Sequencing input: naive CD8+ T cells sorted from blood. The CDR3 sequence: CASSIRPSGSYEQYF. Written as DNA, the CDR3 is TGTGCCAGTAGTATTCGGCCTAGCGGGAGCTACGAGCAGTACTTC.